The 20 T cell receptor beta chains given below trace back to one sample, sequenced in a study of spatial heterogeneity in lung cancer. MiXCR, run by TCRdb on the 5' RACE reads, gives a single entry per CDR3 protein. The table includes some 100,000 distinct CDR3 sequences, about 4.6% detected once. Whole-study findings and limits: Tumors with more nonsynonymous mutations had more expanded intratumoral alpha and beta TCRs.

No antigen has been assigned to these receptors. Stated time point: sample taken at primary tumor resection. The material sequenced was lung tumor tissue, taken at surgery. Source of these receptors: a male donor with early-stage non-small cell lung cancer.

This clonotype was found once. It may be a read error: a sequence one base away is much more abundant. Here the CDR3 omits its conserved ending phenylalanine or tryptophan, so a read error is the likely source. The chain combines TRBV7-2 with TRBJ1-5, with unresolved D. Germline CDR1 is SGHTA and CDR2 is FQGNSA. The ends were cut back, 2 bases at V and 3 bases at J, with 14 bases in the middle. This CDR3 is built from 16 residues. This CDR3 reads CASSLFFTPSNQPQHY. CDR3 nucleotides: TGTGCCAGCAGCTTATTTTTTACTCCGTCCAATCAGCCCCAGCATTAT.

This clonotype was counted ten times or more. The J gene is TRBJ2-1, the V gene TRBV7-9; TRBD2 agrees at 8 bases. Germline trimming cut 1 base from V and 2 bases from J; bases unmatched to any gene: 13. The CDR3 covers 19 residues. CDR1 is SEHNR, CDR2 FQNEAQ, per germline (reference sequence). The CDR3 DNA follows: TGTGCCAGCAGCTTAGAGGTAGGGACTAGTAGTCGAACCTACAATGAGCAGTTCTTC. Protein product: CASSLEVGTSSRTYNEQFF.

This clonotype was picked up a small number of times. J is TRBJ2-7 and V is TRBV28, with TRBD2 as a possible D gene (6 bases). Germline CDR1 and CDR2: MDHEN and SYDVKM. The CDR3 is 14 amino acids. V was pared by 5 bases and J by 3 bases, with 14 bases between. This CDR3 is CASSPYGLSYEQYF. Here the CDR3 DNA reads TGTGCCAGCAGTCCATACGGACTAAGCTACGAGCAGTACTTC.

Ten or more counts support this clonotype. This chain uses TRBV6-1 with TRBJ1-1; 8 nucleotides line up with TRBD1. The J segment lost 6 bases and the V segment lost 3 bases, leaving 9 bases of the junction unmatched. CDR1 and CDR2 (germline): MNHNS, SASEGT. This CDR3 comprises 15 residues. The CDR3 region is CASSDRTGIGSEAFF. Here the CDR3 DNA reads TGTGCCAGCAGTGACCGGACAGGGATAGGGTCTGAAGCTTTCTTT.

This clonotype occurred many times. The chain carries TRBV28 and TRBJ1-6, with D uncertain. V was clipped by 0 bases and J by 10 bases, with 4 bases between them. Germline-derived CDR1 and CDR2 are MDHEN and SYDVKM. The CDR3 totals 12 residues. CDR3 sequence (DNA): TGTGCCAGCAGTTTATGCGGCTCACCCCTCCACTTT. This gives the protein CASSLCGSPLHF.

This clonotype was counted a few times. V usage is TRBV5-5 and J usage is TRBJ2-7, with D perhaps TRBD1 (6 bases). Between the trimmed V and J ends, which lost 0 bases and 3 bases, there was a span of 13 bases. The CDR3 is 15 amino acids. Germline-derived CDR1 and CDR2 are SGHKS and YYEKEE (reference sequence). Here the CDR3 reads CASSLEWQGYYEQYF. CDR3 nucleotides: TGTGCCAGCAGCTTGGAGTGGCAGGGGTACTACGAGCAGTACTTC.

In this sample, this clonotype turned up many times. The chain couples TRBV29-1 to TRBJ1-2, with D possibly TRBD1 on 6 matching bases. Trimming pared 7 bases from V and 10 bases from J, leaving 19 bases between. The CDR3 covers 12 residues. CDR1 SQVTM and CDR2 ANQGSEA come from the germline V gene. CDR3 nucleotides: TGCAGCGCAGCCGGGACAACTCCCGACTACACCTTC. This codes for CSAAGTTPDYTF.

This clonotype came up many times. The junction shows a germline mismatch at one end, possibly a read error. J is TRBJ2-7 and V is TRBV7-9, with no clear D. The CDR3 totals 13 residues. Germline lookup yields CDR1 SEHNR and CDR2 FQNEAQ (reference sequence). CDR3 sequence (DNA): TGTGCCACCAGCCTCGGGTTCTCCTACGAGCAGTACTTC. As protein: CATSLGFSYEQYF.

The sample holds a few counts of this clonotype. The rearrangement joins TRBV4-2 to TRBJ2-7; 10 bases map to TRBD2. Germline CDR1 is LGHNA and CDR2 is YNFKEQ. The CDR3 runs to 16 residues. Unmatched junction bases numbered 3, after V lost 1 base and J lost 0 bases. The CDR3 coding sequence is TGTGCCAGCAGCCAAGGGACTAGCGGAAGCTCCTACGAGCAGTACTTC. Translated, it gives CASSQGTSGSSYEQYF.

This clonotype occurred many times. V is TRBV6-1 and J is TRBJ2-5; maybe TRBD2 (6 bases). This CDR3 spans 19 amino acids. The ends were cut back, 4 bases at V and 2 bases at J, with 26 bases in the middle. Per the germline V gene, CDR1 is MNHNS and CDR2 is SASEGT. CDR3 in DNA: TGTGCCAGCAGTGGGTCGTCCGTGGGAATAGGGACTTATCAAGAGACCCAGTACTTC. This sequence encodes CASSGSSVGIGTYQETQYF.

This clonotype was observed at least ten times. The rearrangement joins TRBV5-1 to TRBJ1-1, with D uncertain. The CDR3 sequence is 12 residues long. The V and J ends lost 2 bases and 3 bases respectively, with 5 bases between them. Per germline, CDR1 SGHRS and CDR2 YFSETQ. The CDR3 DNA reads as TGCGCCAGCAGCTTTAGGGACACTGAAGCTTTCTTT. Encoded protein: CASSFRDTEAFF. The full variable domain, in which reference TRBV5-1 and TRBJ1-1 provide the parts outside the CDR3, is KAGVTQTPRYLIKTRGQQVTLSCSPISGHRSVSWYQQTPGQGLQFLFEYFSETQRNKGNFPGRFSGRQFSNSRSEMNVSTLELGDSALYLCASSFRDTEAFFGQGTRLTVV.

This clonotype was found many times. The chain is built from TRBV12-5 and TRBJ2-1, with D perhaps TRBD2 (7 bases). Between the trimmed V and J ends, which lost 5 bases and 10 bases, there was a span of 12 bases. This CDR3 contains 12 residues. Germline V gives CDR1 LGHNT, CDR2 FRNRAP. The CDR3 bases are TGTGCTAGTGGTCTACAGGGAGGGGAGCAGTTCTTC. It translates to CASGLQGGEQFF.

This clonotype has ten or more counts. V and J are TRBV27 and TRBJ2-3; TRBD1 aligns across 7 bases. Germline values: CDR1 MNHEY, CDR2 SMNVEV (reference sequence). Trimming removed 0 bases from V and 1 base from J; junction bases left unmatched: 4. This CDR3 comprises 16 residues. As DNA, the CDR3 is TGTGCCAGCAGTTTATCCAACAGGGGTGGCACAGATACGCAGTATTTT. Its protein is CASSLSNRGGTDTQYF.

This clonotype was observed many times. The chain is built from TRBV6-5 and TRBJ1-4; D may be TRBD1 (6 bases). The CDR3 runs 14 residues. Germline CDR1 MNHEY, CDR2 SVGAGI. Between the trimmed V and J ends, which lost 4 bases and 10 bases, there was a span of 16 bases. This chain's CDR3 is CASSWDNSVGKLFF. The CDR3 region has the DNA TGTGCCAGCAGTTGGGACAATTCGGTCGGAAAACTGTTTTTT.

The sample holds a few counts of this clonotype. The chain has TRBV20-1 and TRBJ2-7; possibly TRBD1 for D (6 bases). Germline CDR1 is DFQATT and CDR2 is SNEGSKA (reference sequence). The ends were cut back, 4 bases at V and 0 bases at J, with 10 bases in the middle. This CDR3 spans 13 amino acids. The CDR3 nucleotides are TGCAGTGCTAAGGGGGTGAGCTCCTACGAGCAGTACTTC. Its protein product is CSAKGVSSYEQYF.

This clonotype was counted ten times or more. The chain joins TRBV11-2 to TRBJ2-1; maybe TRBD1 (5 bases). Germline V CDR1 and CDR2: SGHAT, FQNNGV. Trimming stripped 5 bases from V and 2 bases from J, with 16 bases between. The CDR3 covers 16 residues. The CDR3 DNA reads TGTGCCAGCAGCCTGCTGATGGGGCCCCCCTACAATGAGCAGTTCTTC. Protein product: CASSLLMGPPYNEQFF.

The table lists this clonotype with many counts. J is TRBJ2-7 and V is TRBV5-5; no clear D gene. This CDR3 region has 15 residues. Trimming removed 0 bases from V and 2 bases from J, with 12 bases in between. From germline, CDR1 is SGHKS and CDR2 YYEKEE (reference sequence). Here the CDR3 reads CASSLASVVAYEQYF. For the CDR3, the DNA is TGTGCCAGCAGCTTGGCCTCGGTCGTCGCCTACGAGCAGTACTTC.

This clonotype was seen many times. The CDR3 DNA is TGTGCCAGCAAGGCGGGAGGAGGTGAGACCCAGTACTTC. Its protein is CASKAGGGETQYF. V gene TRBV11-2 combines with J gene TRBJ2-5, with 8 bases identical to TRBD2. This CDR3 has 13 amino acids. Germline-derived CDR1 and CDR2 are SGHAT and FQNNGV. V was clipped by 7 bases and J by 5 bases; unmatched bases: 6.

In its sample, this clonotype was seen many times. This chain joins TRBV3-1 and TRBJ2-1, with D unclear. V lost 1 base and J lost 2, with 9 bases in between. Per the germline V gene, CDR1 is LGHDT and CDR2 is YNNKEL (reference sequence). CDR3 length equals 15 residues. The CDR3 nucleotides read TGTGCCAGCAGCCAAGCACTCGTAACCTACAATGAGCAGTTCTTC. Translating gives CASSQALVTYNEQFF.

As concerns this clonotype: A much more abundant neighbour one base away suggests this may be a read error. The chain joins TRBV4-2 to TRBJ1-5; D call uncertain. The CDR3 totals 15 residues. CDR1 is LGHNA, CDR2 YNFKEQ, per germline. The DNA of the CDR3 is TGTGCCAGCAGCCCATATTACACGGGAAATCAGCCCCTGCATTTT. This sequence encodes CASSPYYTGNQPLHF.